This T cell receptor beta chain was retrieved from a study of OX40 agonist ivuxolimab in advanced cancers. At the level of the study: Among those enrolled, mean age was 60 years (range 23 to 79) and less than 90% were male.

Remarks on this clone: The antigen is unknown.

Systemic immunosuppression or a history of autoimmune disease excluded patients. Study-level results: Researchers did not establish what antigens the expanded peripheral T cells target.

The table came from immunoSEQ multiplex PCR; TCRdb's copy has only in-frame clones and leaves some out. Of tens of thousands of clones in the sample, about 86% were seen once. The V gene end was trimmed by 8 bases and the J gene end by 8 bases; junction bases not matched to a gene: 11. Germline loops: CDR1 MNHNY, CDR2 SVGAGI (reference sequence). The CDR3 has 14 amino acids. The source is an adult with an advanced solid tumor such as melanoma, head and neck, liver or kidney cancer. V and J are TRBV6-6 and TRBJ1-2; 10 positions match TRBD1. The sequencing used CD4+ or CD8+ T cells sorted from blood, collected in a trial of the OX40 agonist ivuxolimab. The CDR3 is CASGTGALTGGYTF. CDR3 DNA sequence: TGTGCCAGCGGGACAGGGGCCTTGACGGGGGGCTACACCTTC.